The 26 T cell receptor beta chains below come from one sample, sequenced in a study of T cells in Graves' hyperthyroidism and ophthalmopathy. RNA transcripts were the template for amplifying TCR beta CDR3 regions. First-round RT-PCR with HTBI primers amplified the TCR CDR3 region. TCRdb redid the calling of the multiplex PCR reads with MiXCR, one entry per CDR3 protein. The table has approximately 500,000 distinct CDR3 sequences, more than 45% seen once. Sequenced: peripheral blood or thyroid tissue (not recorded which). Every receptor here comes from a woman aged 18-29 years with Graves' hyperthyroidism.

This clonotype appeared many times. The rearrangement uses TRBV5-1 and TRBJ1-1; D is uncertain. This CDR3 is built from 13 residues. In germline, CDR1 is SGHRS, CDR2 YFSETQ. V lost 6 bases and J 6 bases, leaving 15 bases between the germline ends. The CDR3 DNA reads TGCGCCAGCACCGAGGACCCCCGAGCTGAAGCTTTCTTT. Translating gives CASTEDPRAEAFF.

Many counts were recorded for this clonotype. V is TRBV20-1 and J is TRBJ2-5, with 8 bases aligning to TRBD2. From germline, CDR1 is DFQATT and CDR2 SNEGSKA (reference sequence). This CDR3 region has 16 residues. V was pared by 1 base and J by 0 bases, with 7 bases of the junction left unmatched. This chain's CDR3 is CSARVGAGEYQETQYF. CDR3 nucleotide sequence: TGCAGTGCTAGAGTCGGAGCGGGAGAGTACCAAGAGACCCAGTACTTC.

This clonotype showed up just once. In DNA, the CDR3 is TGTGCCAGCAGCCAAGATGAGACAGGGGAGGCGAACACCGGGGAGCTGTTTTTT. Its protein is CASSQDETGEANTGELFF. The rearrangement joins TRBV7-2 to TRBJ2-2, with 8 bases identical to TRBD1. Germline assignment: CDR1 SGHTA and CDR2 FQGNSA. The CDR3 consists of 18 residues. The J segment lost 0 bases and the V segment lost 5 bases, leaving 11 bases of the junction unmatched. The full variable domain, with the rest looked up from reference TRBV7-2 and TRBJ2-2, is GAGVSQSPSNKVTEKGKDVELRCDPISGHTALYWYRQSLGQGLEFLIYFQGNSAPDKSGLPSDRFSAERTGGSVSTLTIQRTQQEDSAVYLCASSQDETGEANTGELFFGEGSRLTVL.

The chain is built from TRBV29-1 and TRBJ1-3, with D unclear. Trimming left V 3 bases short and J 9 bases short, with 9 bases between. This CDR3 has 11 residues. Germline V gene sequence: CDR1 SQVTM, CDR2 ANQGSEA. CDR3 in amino acids: CSVDIVGTIYF. CDR3 DNA: TGCAGCGTTGATATCGTGGGCACCATATATTTT.

This clonotype came up once. V is TRBV29-1 and J is TRBJ2-2, with D perhaps matching TRBD1 or TRBD2 (5 bases each). The germline V gene has CDR1 SQVTM and CDR2 ANQGSEA. This CDR3 has 15 residues. V gave up 7 bases and J gave up 2 bases, with 17 bases separating them. The CDR3 nucleotides read TGCAGCGCTAAGACGAGGGGCAGTAACACCGGGGAGCTGTTTTTT. Translation: CSAKTRGSNTGELFF.

This chain uses TRBV4-3 with TRBJ1-4, with 8 bases aligning to TRBD1. Germline V gene data show CDR1 as LGHNA and CDR2 as YSLEER. CDR3 length equals 16 residues. V was pared by 2 bases and J by 6 bases, with 8 bases of the junction left unmatched. The CDR3 reads CASSQTQGARYEKLFF. The DNA of the CDR3 is TGCGCCAGCAGCCAAACTCAGGGGGCGCGGTATGAAAAACTGTTTTTT.

In its sample, this clonotype was seen once. The gene calls are TRBV10-3 and TRBJ1-6; 9 bases match TRBD1. After removal of 4 bases from V and 10 bases from J, the junction contained 8 bases not matched to a gene. The CDR3 runs 15 residues. Germline V gene data show CDR1 as ENHRY and CDR2 as SYGVKD. The chain's CDR3 is CAISGGTGTTSPLHF. The CDR3 DNA is TGTGCCATCAGTGGGGGGACAGGGACGACGTCACCCCTCCACTTT.

The rearrangement joins TRBV7-9 to TRBJ1-6, with D tentatively TRBD1 (6 bases). V was shortened by 0 bases and J by 8 bases, with 8 bases between the two germline ends. Germline CDR1 is SEHNR and CDR2 is FQNEAQ (reference sequence). The length of the CDR3 is 14 residues. The CDR3 coding sequence is TGTGCCAGCAGCTTAGCGGGGGCCCATTCACCCCTCCACTTT. It specifies CASSLAGAHSPLHF.

This clonotype was observed a few times. The rearrangement uses TRBV7-3 and TRBJ1-1; a possible D gene is TRBD1 (5 bases). V was clipped by 1 base and J by 8 bases, with 14 bases between them. This CDR3 region has 14 residues. CDR1 and CDR2 (germline): SGHTA, FQGTGA. The DNA of the CDR3 is TGTGCCAGCAGCTTAAGCTCGAGGGGCATGGAAGCTTTCTTT. Translated, it gives CASSLSSRGMEAFF.

Ten or more counts support this clonotype. DNA of the CDR3: TGTGCCAGCAGTGCGACAGGGAACTCCTACGAGCAGTACTTC. This sequence encodes CASSATGNSYEQYF. The chain combines TRBV27 with TRBJ2-7; 7 nucleotides align to TRBD1. Germline loops: CDR1 MNHEY, CDR2 SMNVEV (reference sequence). This CDR3 is built from 14 residues. V lost 5 bases and J lost 0; bases outside the gene matches: 4.

In its sample, this clonotype was seen many times. V gene TRBV5-1 combines with J gene TRBJ1-1; D call uncertain. This CDR3 spans 14 amino acids. Trimming removed 7 bases at V and 1 base at J, with 14 bases between. Germline loops: CDR1 SGHRS, CDR2 YFSETQ. The CDR3 sequence: CASRTISGNTEAFF. The DNA of the CDR3 is TGCGCCAGCCGCACGATCAGCGGGAACACTGAAGCTTTCTTT.

This clonotype turned up a few times. This may be a read error: a much more frequent sequence differs by one nucleotide. Here the CDR3 omits its conserved ending phenylalanine or tryptophan, so a read error is the likely source. The V and J genes are TRBV20-1 and TRBJ1-1; no clear D gene. CDR3 length: 12 residues. The germline V and J ends were trimmed by 8 bases and 1 base, with 11 bases remaining between them. Germline CDR1 is DFQATT and CDR2 is SNEGSKA (reference sequence). CDR3 amino acids: CSLRPTNTEAFL. The CDR3 DNA is TGCAGTCTCCGGCCCACGAACACTGAAGCTTTCCTT.

The V and J genes are TRBV7-2 and TRBJ1-5; 9 nucleotides agree with TRBD1. Germline V CDR1 and CDR2: SGHTA, FQGNSA. Trimming at V came to 5 bases and at J to 6 bases, leaving 11 bases not matched to a gene. The CDR3 is 16 amino acids. CDR3 loop: CASSDGTGFASQPQHF. Here the CDR3 DNA reads TGTGCCAGCAGCGACGGGACAGGGTTCGCCAGTCAGCCCCAGCATTTT.

This clonotype was observed many times. This chain joins TRBV20-1 and TRBJ2-7; 7 nucleotides match TRBD1. Germline-derived CDR1 and CDR2 are DFQATT and SNEGSKA (reference sequence). The CDR3 extends over 15 amino acids. Trimming cost V 0 bases and J 5 bases; bases outside gene matches: 10. CDR3 bases: TGCAGTGCTAGAGATTCGTTGGCAGGGGGTCACGAGCAGTACTTC. Protein sequence: CSARDSLAGGHEQYF.

This rearrangement joins TRBV7-2 to TRBJ1-1; the D gene is possibly TRBD1 (5 bases). The CDR3 has 13 amino acids. Trimming left V 4 bases short and J 7 bases short, with 13 bases between. The germline gives CDR1 SGHTA, CDR2 FQGNSA. CDR3 sequence reads: CASSWKLGGEAFF. The CDR3 DNA sequence: TGTGCCAGCAGCTGGAAACTGGGGGGTGAAGCTTTCTTT. Filled out from reference TRBV7-2 and TRBJ1-1, the complete variable domain reads GAGVSQSPSNKVTEKGKDVELRCDPISGHTALYWYRQSLGQGLEFLIYFQGNSAPDKSGLPSDRFSAERTGGSVSTLTIQRTQQEDSAVYLCASSWKLGGEAFFGQGTRLTVV.

The sample holds one count of this clonotype. J is TRBJ1-6 and V is TRBV9, with D unclear. Germline-derived CDR1 and CDR2 are SGDLS and YYNGEE. V was shortened by 0 bases and J by 7 bases, with 8 bases between the two germline ends. The CDR3 runs to 14 residues. The CDR3, as DNA: TGTGCCAGCAGCGTAGTAGGCGGGAATTCACCCCTCCACTTT. Its protein is CASSVVGGNSPLHF.

This clonotype was seen repeatedly, ten times or more. The V call is TRBV7-9, the J call TRBJ2-7; TRBD1 matches at 9 bases. J was trimmed by 3 bases and V by 5 bases; bases with no gene match: 5. This CDR3 is built from 14 residues. Germline CDR1 reads SEHNR; CDR2 reads FQNEAQ (reference sequence). The CDR3 nucleotides are TGTGCCAGCAGCGCCGGGACAGGGTTCTACGAGCAGTACTTC. As protein: CASSAGTGFYEQYF.

The V call is TRBV7-8, the J call TRBJ2-5; a possible D gene is TRBD2 (6 bases). Germline-derived CDR1 and CDR2 are SGHVS and FQNEAQ. The CDR3 length is 15 residues. V dropped 5 bases and J dropped 9 bases, with 22 bases sitting between them. The chain's CDR3 is CASSPRGGGDQPQYF. CDR3 nucleotide sequence: TGTGCCAGCAGCCCTCGGGGCGGAGGGGATCAGCCCCAGTACTTC.

With regard to this clonotype: This CDR3 fails to terminate in the conserved phenylalanine or tryptophan, so it likely reflects a read error. It is unclear where the CDR3 begins or ends on the DNA, so no DNA is shown, and the CDR3 is as TCRdb lists it. The chain joins TRBV7-3 to TRBJ1-1; the table's TRBD1 call for D was not verified on the DNA. The germline gives CDR1 SGHTA, CDR2 FQGTGA. From its first to its last residue, the CDR3 has 9 amino acids. CDR3 in amino acids: CASSLSGGY.

This clonotype has a count of ten or more. J is TRBJ1-6 and V is TRBV20-1; 11 bases are a match to TRBD1. The CDR3 covers 13 residues. In germline, CDR1 is DFQATT, CDR2 SNEGSKA (reference sequence). CDR3 sequence (DNA): TGCACGGTCGGACAGGGGGCCAATTCACCCCTCCACTTT. It translates to CTVGQGANSPLHF.

There are many counts of this clonotype. This chain connects TRBV12-3 or TRBV12-4 to TRBJ1-5; D not resolved. This CDR3 is built from 13 residues. V lost 6 bases, J lost 5 bases, and 11 bases lay in between. CDR3: CASSLWTDQPQHF. The CDR3 coding sequence is TGTGCCAGCAGCCTTTGGACGGATCAGCCCCAGCATTTT.

This chain connects TRBV5-1 to TRBJ1-2, with 9 nucleotides matching TRBD1. The germline V gene has CDR1 SGHRS and CDR2 YFSETQ. There are 14 residues in the CDR3. V lost 4 bases, J lost 4 bases, and 5 bases stayed unmatched. CDR3 amino acids: CASSNLQGAYGYTF. The CDR3 DNA reads as TGCGCCAGCAGCAACTTACAGGGGGCCTATGGCTACACCTTC.

A note on this clonotype: The conserved closing phenylalanine or tryptophan is absent in this CDR3, likely reflecting a read error. No DNA is shown, since the ends of the CDR3 on it are uncertain; the CDR3 is the one TCRdb lists. The rearrangement links TRBV5-1 to TRBJ1-4; the table gives TRBD1 as D, unverified against the DNA. Inclusive of both ends, the CDR3 amounts to 9 amino acids. CDR1 is SGHRS and CDR2 is YFSETQ in the germline V gene. This CDR3 reads CASSLGGVE.

This clonotype was detected ten times or more. This sequence joins TRBV20-1 and TRBJ1-6; D unresolved. V lost 2 bases and J 9 bases, leaving 8 bases between the germline ends. The germline V gene encodes CDR1 DFQATT and CDR2 SNEGSKA (reference sequence). The CDR3 runs 12 residues. The CDR3 sequence is CSARPIGSPLHF. For the CDR3, the DNA is TGCAGTGCTAGACCAATTGGTTCACCCCTCCACTTT.

V usage is TRBV9 and J usage is TRBJ1-1, with a possible D match to TRBD1 (6 bases). With 6 bases removed from V and 4 bases from J, the gap between germline ends came to 13 bases. CDR1 SGDLS and CDR2 YYNGEE come from the germline V gene. This CDR3 spans 13 amino acids. The DNA of the CDR3 is TGTGCCAGCAACACGCAACAGGGCACTGAAGCTTTCTTT. Translated, it gives CASNTQQGTEAFF.

In this sample, this clonotype turned up a few times. The chain links TRBV6-5 to TRBJ2-7; 7 nucleotides align to TRBD2. Germline values: CDR1 MNHEY, CDR2 SVGAGI. This CDR3 contains 14 residues. The ends lost 0 bases at V and 5 bases at J; junction bases unmatched: 4. CDR3 in amino acids: CASSYSWEGNEQYF. The CDR3 bases are TGTGCCAGCAGTTACTCTTGGGAGGGGAACGAGCAGTACTTC.